This T cell receptor (beta chain) derives from a study of shared T cell receptors in the human thymus. V lost 1 base and J 0 bases, leaving 13 bases between the germline ends. The germline CDR1 and CDR2 sequences are ENHRY and SYGVKD. CDR3 length equals 16 residues. Repertoires were generated with immunoSEQ multiplex PCR, while TCRdb's copy carries only in-frame clones and drops some. In the table there are roughly 710,000 clones, 80% to 90% of which are singletons. This sample was also put to use in a study of human thymus T cells. In that study: It looked as if thymic and blood repertoires used V and J genes in a biased way. What related research reported was that thymic repertoires overlapped highly among unrelated individuals.

The clonotype originates from a girl in the first two years of life with a congenital heart defect. The genes are TRBV10-3 and TRBJ2-7; D unclear. Source material: thymocytes. The CDR3 bases are TGTGCCATCAGTGAGTATCTCCGCGCCCTCTCCTACGAGCAGTACTTC. Encoded protein: CAISEYLRALSYEQYF.